The TCR beta chain under discussion was sequenced for a study of T cells after yellow fever vaccination. Study in general: Fractions containing few cells were prepared with SMART-Seq v4 Ultra Low Input. Study-level results: There was a possibility that FACS-sorted repertoires contained abundant clonotypes contaminating from the bulk population.

The CDR3 is 15 residues long. CDR1 and CDR2 (germline): LNHDA, SQIVND (reference sequence). V gave up 4 bases and J gave up 1 base, with 14 bases separating them. This clonotype was picked up a small number of times. Antigen unknown. Each CDR3 protein is one row after TCRdb ran MiXCR on the 5' RACE reads. The sample contains some 320,000 distinct CDR3 sequences, approximately 12% of which appear only once. The sequenced sample was CD4+ T cells sorted from PBMCs, obtained 45 days after the yellow fever booster vaccination. This TCR was sampled from a man between 18 and 29 years old who received the YFV17D yellow fever vaccine. The V call is TRBV19, the J call TRBJ2-7, with unresolved D. CDR3 protein: CASSKGSPFSYEQYF. The CDR3 DNA reads as TGTGCCAGTAGTAAGGGAAGTCCATTTTCCTACGAGCAGTACTTC.